This is a list of T cell receptor beta chains from one sample in a study of T cells after yellow fever vaccination. Via MiXCR, TCRdb re-called the 5' RACE reads, giving one row per CDR3 protein. Of some 350,000 distinct CDR3 sequences listed, roughly 3.9% were seen once; the top ten hold just under 25%. This sample comprised PBMCs, obtained 5 days after the yellow fever booster vaccination. All receptors come from a man aged 18-30 years who received the YFV17D yellow fever vaccine. CDR3s include the opening cysteine and the closing phenylalanine or tryptophan. A D gene is named only where the DNA matches it firmly. Rows may omit the clone size; those that give it use once, few, many or a size class.

V: TRBV2
J: TRBJ2-2
D: -
size: few
DNA: TGTGCCAGCAAGCCGGACACCGGGGAGCTGTTTTTT
CDR3: CASKPDTGELFF

V: TRBV20-1
J: TRBJ1-1
D: -
size: few
DNA: TGCAGTGCTAGAGATCTGGGTCGGAACACTGAAGCTTTCTTT
CDR3: CSARDLGRNTEAFF

V: TRBV29-1
J: TRBJ2-1
D: -
size: -
DNA: TGCAGCGTGGCAGGGATCAGCTCCTACAATGAGCAGTTCTTC
CDR3: CSVAGISSYNEQFF

V: TRBV24-1
J: TRBJ2-3
D: TRBD2
size: many
DNA: TGTGCCACCAGTGATTCGGCTAGCGGGGGGGAGATTACGCAGTATTTT
CDR3: CATSDSASGGEITQYF

V: TRBV19
J: TRBJ2-2
D: TRBD1
size: few
DNA: TGTGCCAGCACTCTATCGGGACAGGGGGCTGCCGGGGAGCTGTTTTTT
CDR3: CASTLSGQGAAGELFF

V: TRBV18
J: TRBJ1-5
D: TRBD1
size: few
DNA: TGTGCCAGCTCACCCGAGGACAGGGGAGCCTATCAGCCCCAGCATTTT
CDR3: CASSPEDRGAYQPQHF

V: TRBV12-3/TRBV12-4
J: TRBJ2-5
D: -
size: -
DNA: TGTGCCAGCAGATTGAGGGAGACCCAGTACTTC
CDR3: CASRLRETQYF

V: TRBV12-3/TRBV12-4
J: TRBJ2-2
D: -
size: few
DNA: TGTGCCAGCAGACGGCCTCCCGGGGAGCTGTTTTTT
CDR3: CASRRPPGELFF

V: TRBV5-1
J: TRBJ2-7
D: -
size: -
DNA: TGCGCCAGCACTAGTGAGCCTCACTACGAGCAGTACTTC
CDR3: CASTSEPHYEQYF

V: TRBV19
J: TRBJ1-5
D: -
size: few
DNA: TGTGCCAGTAGTTACAGAGGACTAATTGGGCAGCCCCAGCATTTT
CDR3: CASSYRGLIGQPQHF

V: TRBV7-6
J: TRBJ2-6
D: -
size: -
DNA: TGTGCCAGCAGCTTATGGGCAGGGAGCGGAGCTGGGGCCAACGTCCTGACTTTC
CDR3: CASSLWAGSGAGANVLTF

V: TRBV7-2
J: TRBJ1-5
D: -
size: few
DNA: TGTGCCAGCAGCTCGGGACCCCGGGGATCCAATCAGCCCCAGCATTTT
CDR3: CASSSGPRGSNQPQHF

V: TRBV7-6
J: TRBJ2-3
D: TRBD2
size: many
DNA: TGTGCCAGCAGCTTAGCGCGGGGGACGACAGATACGCAGTATTTT
CDR3: CASSLARGTTDTQYF

V: TRBV24-1
J: TRBJ1-2
D: TRBD1
size: many
DNA: TGTGCCACCAGTGAAAGTCCCGGGACAGGGGGCGTCGATGGCTACACCTTC
CDR3: CATSESPGTGGVDGYTF

V: TRBV4-1
J: TRBJ2-5
D: -
size: few
DNA: TGCGCCAGCAGCCAAGATGGGGGGTCCCAAGAGACCCAGTACTTC
CDR3: CASSQDGGSQETQYF

V: TRBV7-3
J: TRBJ2-2
D: -
size: -
DNA: TGTGCCAGCAGCTTGGGTCGAGGGGAGCTGTTTTTT
CDR3: CASSLGRGELFF

V: TRBV7-9
J: TRBJ1-2
D: TRBD1
size: few
DNA: TGTGCCAGCCCCCCACCGGACAGGAACTATGGCTACACCTTC
CDR3: CASPPPDRNYGYTF

V: TRBV4-3
J: TRBJ1-2
D: -
size: -
DNA: TGCGCCAGCAGCCAAGGGTCTAACAACTATGGCTACACCTTC
CDR3: CASSQGSNNYGYTF

V: TRBV2
J: TRBJ1-1
D: -
size: few
DNA: TGTGCCAGCAGTTCCAATTGGGTGGCTGAAGCTTTCTTT
CDR3: CASSSNWVAEAFF

V: TRBV5-1
J: TRBJ1-1
D: -
size: -
DNA: TGCGCCAGCAGCTTGGCCCCGCAGGGGCGGGAAGCTTTCTTT
CDR3: CASSLAPQGREAFF

V: TRBV3-1
J: TRBJ2-5
D: TRBD2
size: -
DNA: TGTGCCAGCAGGTGGACTAGCGGGGGCCAAGAGACCCAGTACTTC
CDR3: CASRWTSGGQETQYF

V: TRBV18
J: TRBJ2-3
D: TRBD1
size: few
DNA: TGTGCCAGCTCACCATTTAGGGACAGTAGCACAGATACGCAGTATTTT
CDR3: CASSPFRDSSTDTQYF

V: TRBV20-1
J: TRBJ2-1
D: TRBD2
size: many
DNA: TGCAGTGCTGGGGGAGGGGAGCAGTTCTTC
CDR3: CSAGGGEQFF